This T cell receptor beta chain was observed in a study of blood T cell repertoires in COVID-19. V was clipped by 4 bases and J by 1 base, with 16 bases between them. CDR1 is SNHLY and CDR2 is FYNNEI in the germline V gene. This CDR3 is 16 amino acids long. Per the original data handling: Amplification from reference gene primers served as the basis for estimated nucleated cell counts. Only in-frame clones appear in the TCRdb table, and some are missing; sequencing was by immunoSEQ multiplex PCR. V and J calls and clone size are as listed in that table; D and trimming were resolved from the DNA. The table has around 170,000 clones, about 81% seen once.

The chain carries TRBV2 and TRBJ2-5; D is ambiguous. The sample consisted of peripheral blood. The origin of this receptor is a woman at least 80 years old with COVID-19, enrolled during active disease. CDR3 nucleotides: TGTGCCAGCAGTGGCAATGGGCAGAGCCCCCAAGAGACCCAGTACTTC. Translating it yields CASSGNGQSPQETQYF.